The following is a TCR beta chain sequence with its context. As yet, its antigen is unknown. This entry is derived from a study of CD8 T cells in Susac syndrome. When the RNA was reverse transcribed, random hexamers were used with an input of roughly 0.45 to 1 ug. A multiplex approach, immunoSEQ multiplex PCR, amplified TCR beta CDR3 across 54 Vbeta and 13 Jbeta. TCRdb processed the immunoSEQ multiplex PCR reads anew with MiXCR; each CDR3 protein has one entry. In the table there are 100,000 to 150,000 distinct CDR3 sequences, just over 90% of which are singletons. The study, taken as a whole, reports: Individuals included in the TCR sequencing and HLA analysis were acknowledged by the study to be relatively few in number.

V trimming: 5 bases; J trimming: 3 bases; junction bases outside the gene matches: 9. Per germline, CDR1 LNHNV and CDR2 YYDKDF (reference sequence). This CDR3 is built from 15 residues. The sequenced sample was CD8+ T cells from PBMCs. V is TRBV15 and J is TRBJ2-5, with TRBD2 matching 7 bases. The TCR comes from a human donor with multiple sclerosis. CDR3 DNA: TGTGCCACCAGCGGGGAGGGGCGGGGAAAAGAGACCCAGTACTTC. Its protein product is CATSGEGRGKETQYF. The full variable domain, completed using reference TRBV15 and TRBJ2-5, is DAMVIQNPRYQVTQFGKPVTLSCSQTLNHNVMYWYQQKSSQAPKLLFHYYDKDFNNEADTPDNFQSRRPNTSFCFLDIRSPGLGDTAMYLCATSGEGRGKETQYFGPGTRLLVL.